This T cell receptor (beta chain) was captured by sequencing in a study of T cell changes during pregnancy in multiple sclerosis. CDR1 and CDR2 (germline): SGHRS, YFSETQ. This CDR3 has 16 amino acids. J was trimmed by 4 bases and V by 2 bases; bases with no gene match: 8. Data came from immunoSEQ multiplex PCR; TCRdb stores just in-frame clones and leaves some out. This repertoire shows roughly 30,000 clones, about nine tenths found once; its top ten account for over 0.45%. Specimen: CD4+ T cells from peripheral blood mononuclear cells, collected in the first trimester of pregnancy. The chain employs TRBV5-1 and TRBJ1-3, with 8 positions matching TRBD1. This TCR was sampled from a female donor in good health, enrolled as a control in a pregnancy study. CDR3 loop: CASSFSGTGGGNTIYF. As DNA, the CDR3 is TGCGCCAGCAGCTTCTCCGGGACAGGCGGCGGAAACACCATATATTTT.